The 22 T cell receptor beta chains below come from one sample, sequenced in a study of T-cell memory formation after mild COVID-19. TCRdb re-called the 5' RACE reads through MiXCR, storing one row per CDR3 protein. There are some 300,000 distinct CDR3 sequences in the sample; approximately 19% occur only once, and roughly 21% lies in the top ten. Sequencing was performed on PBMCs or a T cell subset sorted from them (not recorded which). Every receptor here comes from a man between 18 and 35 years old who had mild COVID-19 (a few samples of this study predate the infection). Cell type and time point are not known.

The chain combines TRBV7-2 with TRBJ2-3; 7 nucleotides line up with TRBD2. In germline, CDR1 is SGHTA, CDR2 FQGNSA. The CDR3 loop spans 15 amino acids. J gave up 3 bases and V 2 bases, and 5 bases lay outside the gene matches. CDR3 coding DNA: TGTGCCAGCAGCTTAAAGGGGAGGGAAACAGATACGCAGTATTTT. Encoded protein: CASSLKGRETDTQYF.

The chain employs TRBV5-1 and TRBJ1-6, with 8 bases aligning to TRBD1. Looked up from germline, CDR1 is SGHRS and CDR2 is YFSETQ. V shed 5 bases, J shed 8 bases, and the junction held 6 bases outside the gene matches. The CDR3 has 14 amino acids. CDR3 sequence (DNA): TGCGCCAGCAGTTCTGGGACAGGAGATTCACCCCTCCACTTT. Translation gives CASSSGTGDSPLHF.

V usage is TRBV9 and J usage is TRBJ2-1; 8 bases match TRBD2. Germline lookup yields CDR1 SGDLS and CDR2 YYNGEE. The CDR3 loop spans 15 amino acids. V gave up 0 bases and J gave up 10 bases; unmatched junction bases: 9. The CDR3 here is CASSVGDKAGVEQFF. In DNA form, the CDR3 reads TGTGCCAGCAGCGTAGGGGACAAAGCGGGGGTCGAGCAGTTCTTC.

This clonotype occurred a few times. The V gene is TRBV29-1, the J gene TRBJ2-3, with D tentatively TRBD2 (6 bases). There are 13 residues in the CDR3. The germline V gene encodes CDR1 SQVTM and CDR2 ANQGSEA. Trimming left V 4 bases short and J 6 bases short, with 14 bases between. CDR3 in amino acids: CSVVTGVADTQYF. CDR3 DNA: TGCAGCGTTGTGACGGGGGTGGCGGATACGCAGTATTTT.

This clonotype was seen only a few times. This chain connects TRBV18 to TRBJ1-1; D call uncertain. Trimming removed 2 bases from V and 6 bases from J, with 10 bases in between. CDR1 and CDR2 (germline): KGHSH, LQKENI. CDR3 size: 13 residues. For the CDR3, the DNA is TGTGCCAGCTCACCAGGGGAGAGCGCTGAAGCTTTCTTT. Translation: CASSPGESAEAFF.

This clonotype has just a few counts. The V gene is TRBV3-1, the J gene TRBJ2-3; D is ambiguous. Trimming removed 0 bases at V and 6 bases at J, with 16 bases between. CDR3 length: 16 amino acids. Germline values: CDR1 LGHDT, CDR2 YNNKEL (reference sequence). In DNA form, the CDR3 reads TGTGCCAGCAGCCAAGACGGAATAGCTCCCTTGGATACGCAGTATTTT. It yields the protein CASSQDGIAPLDTQYF.

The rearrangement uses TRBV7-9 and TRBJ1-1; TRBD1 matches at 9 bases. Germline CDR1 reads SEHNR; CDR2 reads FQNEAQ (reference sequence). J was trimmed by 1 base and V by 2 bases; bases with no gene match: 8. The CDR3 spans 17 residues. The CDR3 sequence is CASSLSRDRAGNTEAFF. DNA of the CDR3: TGTGCCAGCAGCTTATCCCGGGACAGGGCCGGGAACACTGAAGCTTTCTTT.

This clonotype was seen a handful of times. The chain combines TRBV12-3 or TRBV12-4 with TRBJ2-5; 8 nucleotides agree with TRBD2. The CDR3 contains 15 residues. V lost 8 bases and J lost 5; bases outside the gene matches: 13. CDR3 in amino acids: CASDQDGGAWETQYF. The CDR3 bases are TGTGCCAGCGATCAAGACGGGGGGGCGTGGGAGACCCAGTACTTC.

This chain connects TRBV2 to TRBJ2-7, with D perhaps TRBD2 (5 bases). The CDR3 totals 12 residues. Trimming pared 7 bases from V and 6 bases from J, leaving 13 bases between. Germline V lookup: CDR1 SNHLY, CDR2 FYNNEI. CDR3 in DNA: TGTGCCAGCAAGGGAGTGGTCAGCGAGCAGTACTTC. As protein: CASKGVVSEQYF.

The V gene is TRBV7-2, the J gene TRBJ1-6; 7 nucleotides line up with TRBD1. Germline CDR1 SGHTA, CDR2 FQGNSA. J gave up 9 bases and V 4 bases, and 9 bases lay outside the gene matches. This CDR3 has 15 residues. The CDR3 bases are TGTGCCAGCAGCTCCCAGACAGGGATGGGTTCACCCCTCCACTTT. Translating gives CASSSQTGMGSPLHF.

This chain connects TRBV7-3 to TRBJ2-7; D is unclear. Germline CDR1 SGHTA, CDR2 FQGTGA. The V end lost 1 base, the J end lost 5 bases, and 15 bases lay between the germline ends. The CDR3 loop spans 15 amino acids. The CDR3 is CASSLSGVESDEQYF. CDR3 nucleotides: TGTGCCAGCAGCTTAAGCGGAGTGGAATCGGACGAGCAGTACTTC. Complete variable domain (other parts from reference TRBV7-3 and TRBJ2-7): GAGVSQTPSNKVTEKGKYVELRCDPISGHTALYWYRQSLGQGPEFLIYFQGTGAADDSGLPNDRFFAVRPEGSVSTLKIQRTERGDSAVYLCASSLSGVESDEQYFGPGTRLTVT.

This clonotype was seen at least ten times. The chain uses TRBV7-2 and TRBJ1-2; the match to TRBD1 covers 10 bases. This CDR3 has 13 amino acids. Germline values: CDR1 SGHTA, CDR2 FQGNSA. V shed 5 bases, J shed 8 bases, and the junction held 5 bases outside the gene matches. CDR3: CASSRDRGGGYTF. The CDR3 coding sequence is TGTGCCAGCAGCCGGGACAGGGGAGGCGGCTACACCTTC.

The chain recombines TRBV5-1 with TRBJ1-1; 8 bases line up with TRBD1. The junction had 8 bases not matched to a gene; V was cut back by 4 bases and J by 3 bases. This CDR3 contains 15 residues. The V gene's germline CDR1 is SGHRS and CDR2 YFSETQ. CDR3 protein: CASSRRTGTDTEAFF. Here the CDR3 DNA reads TGCGCCAGCAGCAGGCGGACAGGGACGGACACTGAAGCTTTCTTT.

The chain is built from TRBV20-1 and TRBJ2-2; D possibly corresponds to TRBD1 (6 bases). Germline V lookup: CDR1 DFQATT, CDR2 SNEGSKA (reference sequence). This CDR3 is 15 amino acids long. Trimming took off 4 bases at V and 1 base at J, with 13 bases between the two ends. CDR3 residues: CSAKIPGQNTGELFF. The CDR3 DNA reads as TGCAGTGCTAAAATACCGGGACAGAACACCGGGGAGCTGTTTTTT.

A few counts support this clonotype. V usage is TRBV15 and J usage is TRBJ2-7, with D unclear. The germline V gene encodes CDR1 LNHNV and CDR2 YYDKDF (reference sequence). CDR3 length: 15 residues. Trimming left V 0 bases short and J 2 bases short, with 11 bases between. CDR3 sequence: CATSRDQHGAYEQYV. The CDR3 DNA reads TGTGCCACCAGCAGAGATCAACACGGAGCCTACGAGCAGTACGTC.

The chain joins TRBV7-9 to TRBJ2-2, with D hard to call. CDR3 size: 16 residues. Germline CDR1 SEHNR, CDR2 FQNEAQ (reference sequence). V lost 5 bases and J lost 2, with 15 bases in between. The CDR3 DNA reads TGTGCCAGCAGCCCGCCGGGCAGACCCAACACCGGGGAGCTGTTTTTT. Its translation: CASSPPGRPNTGELFF.

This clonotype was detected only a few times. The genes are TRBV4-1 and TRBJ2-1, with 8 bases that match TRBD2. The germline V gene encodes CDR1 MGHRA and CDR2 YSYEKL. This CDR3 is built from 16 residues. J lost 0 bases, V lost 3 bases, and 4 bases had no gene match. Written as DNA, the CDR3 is TGCGCCAGCAGCCAGACGGGGGGGAGCTCCTACAATGAGCAGTTCTTC. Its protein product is CASSQTGGSSYNEQFF.

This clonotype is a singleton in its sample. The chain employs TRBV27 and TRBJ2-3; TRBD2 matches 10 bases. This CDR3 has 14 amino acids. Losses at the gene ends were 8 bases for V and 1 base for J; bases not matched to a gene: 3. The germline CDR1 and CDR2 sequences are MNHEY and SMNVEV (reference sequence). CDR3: CASDTSGGTDTQYF. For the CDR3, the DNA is TGTGCCAGCGATACTAGCGGGGGCACAGATACGCAGTATTTT.

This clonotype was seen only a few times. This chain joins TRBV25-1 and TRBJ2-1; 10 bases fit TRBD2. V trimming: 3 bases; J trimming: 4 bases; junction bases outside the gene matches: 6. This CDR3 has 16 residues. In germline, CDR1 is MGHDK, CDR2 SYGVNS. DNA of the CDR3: TGTGCCAGCAGTGACCCCCCAGCGGGGGGGTACAATGAGCAGTTCTTC. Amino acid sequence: CASSDPPAGGYNEQFF.

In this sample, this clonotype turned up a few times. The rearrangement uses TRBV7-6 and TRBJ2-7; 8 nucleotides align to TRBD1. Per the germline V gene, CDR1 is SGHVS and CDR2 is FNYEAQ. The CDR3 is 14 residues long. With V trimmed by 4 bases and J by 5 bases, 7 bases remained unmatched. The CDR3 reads CASSSDPGQDEQYF. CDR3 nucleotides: TGTGCCAGCAGCTCAGACCCGGGACAGGACGAGCAGTACTTC.

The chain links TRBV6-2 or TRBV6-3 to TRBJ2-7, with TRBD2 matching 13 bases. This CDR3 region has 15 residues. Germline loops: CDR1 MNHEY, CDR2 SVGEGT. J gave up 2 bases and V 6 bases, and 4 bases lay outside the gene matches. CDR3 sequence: CASRITSGGAYEQYF. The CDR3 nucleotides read TGTGCCAGCAGGATTACTAGCGGGGGGGCCTACGAGCAGTACTTC.

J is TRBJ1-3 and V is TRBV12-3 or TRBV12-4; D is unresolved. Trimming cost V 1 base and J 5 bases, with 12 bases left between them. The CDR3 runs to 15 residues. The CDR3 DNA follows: TGTGCCAGCAGTTTAGGGACCCGTGAAAGAAACACCATATATTTT. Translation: CASSLGTRERNTIYF.